The 23 T cell receptor beta chains presented below share a single source sample, sequenced in a study of CD8+ T cells in alopecia areata. As to treatment: oral pan-JAK inhibitor, 5-10 mg twice daily. Following RNA extraction, reverse transcription yielded cDNA that acted as the sequencing template. The repertoire was sequenced with immunoSEQ multiplex PCR; TCRdb's copy has only in-frame clones and lacks some. The data hold about 92,000 clones, with around 44% observed a single time. The material was CD8+ T cells sorted from blood, obtained at week 24, from a patient treated with tofacitinib. Receptors were obtained from a human donor with alopecia areata.

The rearrangement uses TRBV5-1 and TRBJ2-7; D might be TRBD1 (6 bases). The CDR3 has 13 amino acids. The germline V gene encodes CDR1 SGHRS and CDR2 YFSETQ. Trimming pared 0 bases from V and 3 bases from J, leaving 7 bases between. CDR3 region: CASSLGQVYEQYF. CDR3 DNA: TGCGCCAGCAGCTTGGGACAGGTCTACGAGCAGTACTTC.

The chain has TRBV6-1 and TRBJ1-5; unclear D gene. Germline CDR1 and CDR2: MNHNS and SASEGT. Trimming stripped 6 bases from V and 7 bases from J, with 10 bases between. CDR3 length: 12 residues. CDR3 sequence reads: CASSPGPQPQHF. The CDR3 DNA reads as TGTGCCAGCAGCCCTGGGCCGCAGCCCCAGCATTTT.

The rearrangement joins TRBV2 to TRBJ2-1, with D perhaps TRBD2 (5 bases). The CDR3 is 16 amino acids. Trimming removed 6 bases from V and 2 bases from J, with 17 bases in between. The germline gives CDR1 SNHLY, CDR2 FYNNEI. The CDR3 reads CASSPLVGDAYNEQFF. The CDR3 nucleotides read TGTGCCAGCAGCCCTTTGGTGGGAGACGCCTACAATGAGCAGTTCTTC.

The chain recombines TRBV4-1 with TRBJ2-3; D possibly corresponds to TRBD2 (6 bases). CDR1 and CDR2 (germline): MGHRA, YSYEKL. V shed 0 bases and J shed 6 bases, with 7 bases lying between them. This CDR3 has 13 residues. CDR3 nucleotide sequence: TGCGCCAGCAGCCAAGATGGAGGGGATACGCAGTATTTT. Translating it yields CASSQDGGDTQYF.

This clone was observed a few times. This chain connects TRBV28 to TRBJ2-7, with TRBD1 as a possible D gene (5 bases). V was cut by 6 bases and J by 3 bases, with 15 bases left in between. Germline V CDR1 and CDR2: MDHEN, SYDVKM. The CDR3 contains 14 residues. CDR3 nucleotide sequence: TGTGCCAGCAGCTTAGACAGTAACCTCTACGAGCAGTACTTC. This translates into CASSLDSNLYEQYF.

Only a few counts were recorded for this clone. The rearrangement joins TRBV29-1 to TRBJ1-2, with D perhaps matching TRBD1 (5 bases). V gave up 4 bases and J gave up 0 bases, with 15 bases separating them. CDR1 and CDR2 (germline): SQVTM, ANQGSEA. This CDR3 region has 15 residues. The CDR3 reads CSVALGTSPNYGYTF. The CDR3 nucleotides read TGCAGCGTTGCCCTGGGGACTTCCCCTAACTATGGCTACACCTTC.

The chain employs TRBV27 and TRBJ2-3, with D perhaps TRBD2 (6 bases). The CDR3 covers 15 residues. The V end was cut by 5 bases, the J end by 6 bases, with 18 bases between. The germline gives CDR1 MNHEY, CDR2 SMNVEV (reference sequence). The CDR3 DNA follows: TGTGCCAGCAGTCCCTCGGTCGGGGGTAGGGATACGCAGTATTTT. Its protein product is CASSPSVGGRDTQYF.

The rearrangement uses TRBV29-1 and TRBJ2-1, with 13 bases identical to TRBD2. Germline values: CDR1 SQVTM, CDR2 ANQGSEA. V shed 1 base, J shed 8 bases, and the junction held 2 bases outside the gene matches. This CDR3 contains 14 residues. The CDR3 sequence is CSVEGTSGSYEQFF. The CDR3 nucleotides are TGCAGCGTTGAAGGGACTAGCGGGAGTTATGAGCAGTTCTTC.

J is TRBJ2-7 and V is TRBV2, with 8 bases fitting TRBD1. J lost 2 bases, V lost 6 bases, and 9 bases had no gene match. The CDR3 sequence is 15 residues long. The germline gives CDR1 SNHLY, CDR2 FYNNEI. The CDR3 region is CASSEPGQATYEQYF. The CDR3 DNA follows: TGTGCCAGCAGCGAACCGGGACAGGCCACCTACGAGCAGTACTTC.

The chain uses TRBV18 and TRBJ2-7; TRBD2 might be the D (5 bases). The germline gives CDR1 KGHSH, CDR2 LQKENI. Trimming shortened V by 2 bases and J by 5 bases, and 13 bases separated the two germline ends. This CDR3 spans 14 amino acids. CDR3 in amino acids: CASSPWRTGDEQYF. The DNA of the CDR3 is TGTGCCAGCTCACCATGGAGGACTGGAGACGAGCAGTACTTC. The variable domain in full, completed from reference TRBV18 and TRBJ2-7, reads NAGVMQNPRHLVRRRGQEARLRCSPMKGHSHVYWYRQLPEEGLKFMVYLQKENIIDESGMPKERFSAEFPKEGPSILRIQQVVRGDSAAYFCASSPWRTGDEQYFGPGTRLTVT.

This clone has more than one count but fewer than ten. The V and J genes are TRBV29-1 and TRBJ2-5, with 10 nucleotides matching TRBD2. The J segment lost 3 bases and the V segment lost 7 bases, leaving 11 bases of the junction unmatched. This CDR3 has 15 residues. Germline V CDR1 and CDR2: SQVTM, ANQGSEA. The CDR3 nucleotides read TGCAGCGCCGCGGCTAGCGGGAGAGCGGAAGAGACCCAGTACTTC. Translation: CSAAASGRAEETQYF.

The V gene is TRBV4-3, the J gene TRBJ2-7, with D hard to call. Trimming removed 1 base from V and 2 bases from J, with 6 bases in between. Germline CDR1 is LGHNA and CDR2 is YSLEER. This CDR3 has 13 residues. In DNA form, the CDR3 reads TGCGCCAGCAGCCAAGGTCAGGCCTACGAGCAGTACTTC. It specifies CASSQGQAYEQYF.

The chain links TRBV6-6 to TRBJ2-1; D tentatively fits TRBD1 or TRBD2 (6 bases each). The CDR3 totals 13 residues. Deletions cut 3 bases from V and 10 bases from J, with 13 bases between. Germline V gene data show CDR1 as MNHNY and CDR2 as SVGAGI (reference sequence). In DNA form, the CDR3 reads TGTGCCAGCAGTTATCTTTCCGGGGGCGAGCAGTTCTTC. Its protein is CASSYLSGGEQFF.

This sequence joins TRBV7-9 and TRBJ2-5, with D possibly TRBD2 on 5 matching bases. CDR3 length equals 12 residues. The V end lost 5 bases, the J end lost 5 bases, and 9 bases lay between the germline ends. Germline CDR1 SEHNR, CDR2 FQNEAQ (reference sequence). Here the CDR3 reads CASSRGRETQYF. The CDR3 DNA reads TGTGCCAGCAGCCGGGGTCGCGAGACCCAGTACTTC. Variable domain in full (rest from reference TRBV7-9 and TRBJ2-5): DTGVSQNPRHKITKRGQNVTFRCDPISEHNRLYWYRQTLGQGPEFLTYFQNEAQLEKSRLLSDRFSAERPKGSFSTLEIQRTEQGDSAMYLCASSRGRETQYFGPGTRLLVL.

The rearrangement uses TRBV30 and TRBJ1-1; D possibly corresponds to TRBD1 (6 bases). V lost 2 bases to trimming and J lost 1 base, with 11 bases between them. Germline V gene lookup returns CDR1 GTSNPN and CDR2 SVGIG (reference sequence). CDR3 length: 14 amino acids. The CDR3 DNA reads TGTGCCTGGAGTACCCAGACAGGGAACACTGAAGCTTTCTTT. Translation gives CAWSTQTGNTEAFF.

The V gene is TRBV7-2, the J gene TRBJ1-1; tentative D call: TRBD1 (6 bases). This CDR3 has 12 residues. Germline CDR1 SGHTA, CDR2 FQGNSA. Here the CDR3 DNA reads TGTGCGAGCCGAGGGGGGTATACTGAAGCTTTCTTT. It translates to CASRGGYTEAFF.

The table lists this clone with a few counts. The chain has TRBV14 and TRBJ2-7; no firm D call. Germline V gene sequence: CDR1 SGHDN, CDR2 FVKESK. The V end was cut by 4 bases, the J end by 6 bases, with 19 bases between. The CDR3 covers 15 residues. The CDR3 DNA is TGTGCCAGCAGCCCTCGATGGTCCGAGGTCATCGAGCAGTACTTC. Its translation: CASSPRWSEVIEQYF.

This rearrangement joins TRBV15 to TRBJ2-3; D is possibly TRBD1 (5 bases). The V and J ends lost 6 bases and 0 bases respectively, with 13 bases between them. Germline V gene lookup returns CDR1 LNHNV and CDR2 YYDKDF (reference sequence). There are 15 residues in the CDR3. The chain's CDR3 is CATRTYRISTDTQYF. CDR3 DNA: TGTGCCACCAGAACTTACAGGATTAGCACAGATACGCAGTATTTT.

The chain combines TRBV4-3 with TRBJ2-2; D possibly corresponds to TRBD1 (6 bases). The V and J ends lost 0 bases and 5 bases respectively, with 22 bases between them. CDR1 LGHNA and CDR2 YSLEER come from the germline V gene. This CDR3 contains 19 residues. The CDR3: CASSQDIVGVAGDTGELFF. The DNA for the CDR3 is TGCGCCAGCAGCCAAGATATCGTCGGTGTTGCAGGGGATACCGGGGAGCTGTTTTTT.

The CDR3 is CASSLGQGAVEQYF. Written as DNA, the CDR3 is TGTGCCAGCAGCTTGGGCCAGGGGGCGGTCGAGCAGTACTTC. V gene TRBV5-6 combines with J gene TRBJ2-7; 8 bases map to TRBD1. Germline values: CDR1 SGHDT, CDR2 YYEEEE. V was pared by 0 bases and J by 6 bases, with 5 bases of the junction left unmatched. The CDR3 has 14 residues.

The CDR3 spells CASSIGAGHNEQFF. In DNA form, the CDR3 reads TGTGCCAGTAGTATCGGCGCAGGACACAATGAGCAGTTCTTC. The chain uses TRBV19 and TRBJ2-1; D uncertain. Trimming left V 3 bases short and J 5 bases short, with 11 bases between. The CDR3 spans 14 residues. Germline V gene data show CDR1 as LNHDA and CDR2 as SQIVND (reference sequence).

This clone has a handful of counts. This sequence joins TRBV7-9 and TRBJ2-7, with 9 bases lining up with TRBD2. After removal of 4 bases from V and 4 bases from J, the junction contained 17 bases not matched to a gene. The CDR3 loop spans 18 amino acids. Germline V gene lookup returns CDR1 SEHNR and CDR2 FQNEAQ (reference sequence). This chain's CDR3 is CASSYEDHRGRAGYEQYF. The CDR3, as DNA: TGTGCCAGCAGCTACGAGGACCATCGCGGGAGGGCCGGGTACGAGCAGTACTTC.

This clone turned up a few times. The chain links TRBV13 to TRBJ2-1, with 11 bases lining up with TRBD2. Trimming cost V 5 bases and J 3 bases; bases outside gene matches: 9. Germline V gene sequence: CDR1 PRHDT, CDR2 FYEKMQ (reference sequence). This CDR3 contains 17 residues. CDR3 nucleotide sequence: TGTGCCAGCAGCCCGGGACTAGCGGTAGAGAACTACAATGAGCAGTTCTTC. Translation: CASSPGLAVENYNEQFF. The variable domain in full, completed from reference TRBV13 and TRBJ2-1, reads AAGVIQSPRHLIKEKRETATLKCYPIPRHDTVYWYQQGPGQDPQFLISFYEKMQSDKGSIPDRFSAQQFSDYHSELNMSSLELGDSALYFCASSPGLAVENYNEQFFGPGTRLTVL.